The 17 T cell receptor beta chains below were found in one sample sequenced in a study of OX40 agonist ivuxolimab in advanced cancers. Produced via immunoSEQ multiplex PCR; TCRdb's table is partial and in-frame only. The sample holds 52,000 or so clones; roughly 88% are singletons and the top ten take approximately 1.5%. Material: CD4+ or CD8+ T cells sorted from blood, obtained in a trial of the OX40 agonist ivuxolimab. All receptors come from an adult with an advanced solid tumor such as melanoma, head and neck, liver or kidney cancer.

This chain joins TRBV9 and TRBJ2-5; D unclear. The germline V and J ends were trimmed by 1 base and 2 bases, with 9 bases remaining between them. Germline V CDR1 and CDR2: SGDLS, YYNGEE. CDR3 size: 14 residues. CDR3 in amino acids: CASSVRVGQETQYF. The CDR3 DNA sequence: TGTGCCAGCAGCGTACGGGTCGGGCAAGAGACCCAGTACTTC.

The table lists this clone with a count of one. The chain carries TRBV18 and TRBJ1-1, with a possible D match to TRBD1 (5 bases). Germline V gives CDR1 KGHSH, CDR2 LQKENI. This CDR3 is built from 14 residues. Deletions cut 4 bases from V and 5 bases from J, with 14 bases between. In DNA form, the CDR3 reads TGTGCCAGCTCACAGGACCAGGGTCTGACTGAAGCTTTCTTT. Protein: CASSQDQGLTEAFF.

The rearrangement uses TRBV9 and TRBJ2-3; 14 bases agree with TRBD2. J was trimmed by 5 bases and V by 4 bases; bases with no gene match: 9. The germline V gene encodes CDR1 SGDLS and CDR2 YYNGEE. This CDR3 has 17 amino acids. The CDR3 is CASSPSAGTSGGDTQYF. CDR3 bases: TGTGCCAGCAGCCCCTCCGCCGGGACTAGCGGGGGAGATACGCAGTATTTT.

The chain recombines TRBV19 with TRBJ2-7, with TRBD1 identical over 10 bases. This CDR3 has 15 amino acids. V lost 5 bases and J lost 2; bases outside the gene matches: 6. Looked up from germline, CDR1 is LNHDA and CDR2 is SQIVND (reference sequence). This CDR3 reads CASSLGQGPPYEQYF. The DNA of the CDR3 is TGTGCCAGTAGTTTGGGACAGGGGCCTCCCTACGAGCAGTACTTC. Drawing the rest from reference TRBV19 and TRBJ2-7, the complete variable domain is DGGITQSPKYLFRKEGQNVTLSCEQNLNHDAMYWYRQDPGQGLRLIYYSQIVNDFQKGDIAEGYSVSREKKESFPLTVTSAQKNPTAFYLCASSLGQGPPYEQYFGPGTRLTVT.

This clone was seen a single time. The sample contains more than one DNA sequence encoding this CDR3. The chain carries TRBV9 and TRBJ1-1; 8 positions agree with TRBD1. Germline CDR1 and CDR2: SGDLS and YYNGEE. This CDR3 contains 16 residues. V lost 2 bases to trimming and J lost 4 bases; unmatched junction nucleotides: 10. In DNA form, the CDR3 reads TGTGCCAGCAGCGTCACGGGTACAGGGGGGATCACTGAAGCTTTCTTT. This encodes CASSVTGTGGITEAFF. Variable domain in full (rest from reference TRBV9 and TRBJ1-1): DSGVTQTPKHLITATGQRVTLRCSPRSGDLSVYWYQQSLDQGLQFLIQYYNGEERAKGNILERFSAQQFPDLHSELNLSSLELGDSALYFCASSVTGTGGITEAFFGQGTRLTVV.

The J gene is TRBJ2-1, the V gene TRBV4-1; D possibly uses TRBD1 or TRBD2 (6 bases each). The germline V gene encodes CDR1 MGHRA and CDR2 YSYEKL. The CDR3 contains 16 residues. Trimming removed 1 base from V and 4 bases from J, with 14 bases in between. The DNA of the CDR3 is TGCGCCAGCAGCCAAGGCCGAGGGGGGTCATACAATGAGCAGTTCTTC. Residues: CASSQGRGGSYNEQFF.

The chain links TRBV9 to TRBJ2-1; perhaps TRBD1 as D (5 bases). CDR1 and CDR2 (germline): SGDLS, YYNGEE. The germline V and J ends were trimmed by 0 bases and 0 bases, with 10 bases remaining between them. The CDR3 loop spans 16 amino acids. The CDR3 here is CASSVEGMSSYNEQFF. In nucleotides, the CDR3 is TGTGCCAGCAGCGTAGAGGGGATGAGCTCCTACAATGAGCAGTTCTTC.

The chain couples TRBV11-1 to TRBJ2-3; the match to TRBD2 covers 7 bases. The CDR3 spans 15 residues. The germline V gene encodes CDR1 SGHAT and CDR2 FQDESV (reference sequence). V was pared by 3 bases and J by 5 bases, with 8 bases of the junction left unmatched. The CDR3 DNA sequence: TGTGCCAGCAGCTTCCAGACTAGCTTCAAAGATACGCAGTATTTT. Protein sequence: CASSFQTSFKDTQYF.

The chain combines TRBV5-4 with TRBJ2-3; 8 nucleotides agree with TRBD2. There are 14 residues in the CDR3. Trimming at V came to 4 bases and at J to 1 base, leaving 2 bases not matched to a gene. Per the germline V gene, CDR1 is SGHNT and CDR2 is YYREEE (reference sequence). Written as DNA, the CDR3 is TGTGCCAGCAGCCCGACTAGCGGCACAGATACGCAGTATTTT. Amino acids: CASSPTSGTDTQYF.

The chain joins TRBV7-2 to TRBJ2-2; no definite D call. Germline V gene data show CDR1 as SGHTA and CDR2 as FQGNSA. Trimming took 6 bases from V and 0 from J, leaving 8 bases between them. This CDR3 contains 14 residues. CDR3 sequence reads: CASSPFTNTGELFF. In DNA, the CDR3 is TGTGCCAGCAGTCCGTTTACGAACACCGGGGAGCTGTTTTTT.

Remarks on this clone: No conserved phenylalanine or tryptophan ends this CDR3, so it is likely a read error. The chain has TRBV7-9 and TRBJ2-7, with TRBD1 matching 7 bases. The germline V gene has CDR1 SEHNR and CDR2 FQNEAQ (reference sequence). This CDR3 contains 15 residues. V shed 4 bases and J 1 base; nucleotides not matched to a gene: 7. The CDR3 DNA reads TGTGCCAGCAGCTCTCCCGGGACAGAGTCCTACGAGCAGTACTCC. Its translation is CASSSPGTESYEQYS.

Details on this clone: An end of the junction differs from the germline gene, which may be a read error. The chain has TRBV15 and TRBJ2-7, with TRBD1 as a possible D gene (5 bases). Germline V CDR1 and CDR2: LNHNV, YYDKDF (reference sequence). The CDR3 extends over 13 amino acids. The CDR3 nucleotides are TGTGCCACCAGCAGAGAGTCAGGGTACGGGCAGTACTTC. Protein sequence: CATSRESGYGQYF.

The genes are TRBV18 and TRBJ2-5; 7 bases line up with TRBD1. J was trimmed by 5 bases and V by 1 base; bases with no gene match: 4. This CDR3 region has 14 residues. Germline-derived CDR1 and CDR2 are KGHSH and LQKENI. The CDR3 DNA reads TGTGCCAGCTCACCACAGGGGGCGGTTGAGACCCAGTACTTC. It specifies CASSPQGAVETQYF. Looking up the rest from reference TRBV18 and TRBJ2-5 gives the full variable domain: NAGVMQNPRHLVRRRGQEARLRCSPMKGHSHVYWYRQLPEEGLKFMVYLQKENIIDESGMPKERFSAEFPKEGPSILRIQQVVRGDSAAYFCASSPQGAVETQYFGPGTRLLVL.

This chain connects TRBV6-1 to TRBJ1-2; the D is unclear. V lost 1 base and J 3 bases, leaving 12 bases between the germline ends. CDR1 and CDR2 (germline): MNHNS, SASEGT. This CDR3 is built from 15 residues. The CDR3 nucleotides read TGTGCCAGCAGTGAAGGAACGGCGATTGACTATGGCTACACCTTC. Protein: CASSEGTAIDYGYTF.

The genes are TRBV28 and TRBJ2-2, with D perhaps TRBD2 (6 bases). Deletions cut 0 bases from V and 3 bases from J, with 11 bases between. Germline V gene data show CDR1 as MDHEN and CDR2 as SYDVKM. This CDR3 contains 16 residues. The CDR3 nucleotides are TGTGCCAGCAGTTTATGGGGCGGGGCCGACACCGGGGAGCTGTTTTTT. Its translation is CASSLWGGADTGELFF.

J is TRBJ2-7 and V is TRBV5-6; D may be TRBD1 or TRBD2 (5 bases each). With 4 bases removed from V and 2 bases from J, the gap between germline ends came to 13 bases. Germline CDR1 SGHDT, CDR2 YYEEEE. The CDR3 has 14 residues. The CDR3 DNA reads TGTGCCAGCAGCGGGACGACCAACCCCTACGAGCAGTACTTC. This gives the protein CASSGTTNPYEQYF.

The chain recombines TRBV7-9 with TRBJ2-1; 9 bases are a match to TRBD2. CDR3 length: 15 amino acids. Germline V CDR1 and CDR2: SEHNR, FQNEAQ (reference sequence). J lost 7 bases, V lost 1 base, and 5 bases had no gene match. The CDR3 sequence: CASSLGSGSWNEQFF. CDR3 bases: TGTGCCAGCAGCTTAGGTAGCGGGAGTTGGAATGAGCAGTTCTTC.